This paragraph reports one T cell receptor beta chain. The PCR had 60 Vbeta and 13 Jbeta primers. Clones were sequenced by immunoSEQ multiplex PCR, and TCRdb holds only the in-frame ones, with some missing. The sample table sets out around 130,000 clones. This entry is derived from a study of cytomegalovirus exposure and HLA in healthy donors. V was pared by 5 bases and J by 0 bases, with 11 bases of the junction left unmatched. Germline lookup yields CDR1 SGHRS and CDR2 YFSETQ. The CDR3 loop spans 17 amino acids. The genes are TRBV5-1 and TRBJ2-3, with 8 bases aligning to TRBD2. Specimen: PBMCs. The sequence was obtained from a woman aged 60-75 years in good health and CMV-seronegative. For the CDR3, the DNA is TGCGCCAGCAGTTTGAGCGGGGGCCCCCGTAGCACAGATACGCAGTATTTT. Translated: CASSLSGGPRSTDTQYF.